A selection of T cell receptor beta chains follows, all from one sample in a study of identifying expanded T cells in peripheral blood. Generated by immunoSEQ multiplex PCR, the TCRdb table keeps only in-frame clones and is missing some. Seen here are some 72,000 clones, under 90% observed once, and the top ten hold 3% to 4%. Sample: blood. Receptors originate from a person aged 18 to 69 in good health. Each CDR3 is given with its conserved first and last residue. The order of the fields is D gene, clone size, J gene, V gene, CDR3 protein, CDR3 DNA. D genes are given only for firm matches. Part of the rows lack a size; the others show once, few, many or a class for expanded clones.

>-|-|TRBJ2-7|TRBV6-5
CASRPGPGAFYEQYF
TGTGCCAGCAGACCCGGGCCAGGGGCATTCTACGAGCAGTACTTC
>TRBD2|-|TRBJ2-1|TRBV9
CASSASSGRGYNEQFF
TGTGCCAGCAGCGCGTCTAGCGGGAGGGGGTACAATGAGCAGTTCTTC
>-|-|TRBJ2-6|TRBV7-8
CASSLGASLSGANVLTF
TGTGCCAGCAGCTTAGGCGCCAGCCTCTCTGGGGCCAACGTCCTGACTTTC
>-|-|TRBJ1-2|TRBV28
CASSPGYRGYTF
TGTGCCAGCAGCCCCGGTTATCGTGGCTACACCTTC
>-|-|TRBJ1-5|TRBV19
CASSAGPGLGNQPQHF
TGTGCCAGTAGTGCGGGACCCGGGTTAGGCAATCAGCCCCAGCATTTT
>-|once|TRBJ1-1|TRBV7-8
CASSLGWATEAFF
TGTGCCAGCAGCTTGGGTTGGGCCACTGAAGCTTTCTTT
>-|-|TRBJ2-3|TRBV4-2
CASSQVGRGNTDTQYF
TGTGCCAGCAGCCAAGTGGGCAGGGGAAACACAGATACGCAGTATTTT
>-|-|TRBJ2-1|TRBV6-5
CASSYPGLNEQFF
TGTGCCAGCAGTTACCCAGGGCTCAATGAGCAGTTCTTC
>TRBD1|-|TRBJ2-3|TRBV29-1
CSVVETGGTDTQYF
TGCAGCGTTGTGGAGACAGGGGGCACAGATACGCAGTATTTT
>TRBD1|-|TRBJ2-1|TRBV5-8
CASSRDSLSYNEQFF
TGTGCCAGCAGCCGGGACAGCCTCTCCTACAATGAGCAGTTCTTC
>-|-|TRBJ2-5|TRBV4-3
CASSLDRWETQYF
TGCGCCAGCAGCCTGGACAGATGGGAGACCCAGTACTTC
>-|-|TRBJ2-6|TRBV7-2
CASSLGLNTGANVLTF
TGTGCCAGCAGCTTAGGGTTGAATACGGGGGCCAACGTCCTGACTTTC
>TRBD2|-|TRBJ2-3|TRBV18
CASSPPSGGRNADTQYF
TGTGCCAGCTCACCACCATCGGGAGGGCGGAACGCAGATACGCAGTATTTT
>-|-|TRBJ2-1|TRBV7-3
CASSPMHSGNEQFF
TGTGCCAGCAGCCCCATGCATAGCGGCAATGAGCAGTTCTTC
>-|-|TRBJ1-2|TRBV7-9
CASSSSPAGYGYTF
TGTGCCAGCAGCTCCAGCCCGGCCGGCTATGGCTACACCTTC
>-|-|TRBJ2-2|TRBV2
CASMGNTNTGELFF
TGTGCCAGCATGGGGAACACGAACACCGGGGAGCTGTTTTTT
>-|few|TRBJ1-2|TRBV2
CASKSRIGNYGYTF
TGTGCAAGCAAATCCCGGATTGGCAACTATGGCTACACCTTC
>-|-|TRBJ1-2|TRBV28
CASRTGYVNGYTF
TGTGCCAGCCGTACAGGGTACGTTAATGGCTACACCTTC
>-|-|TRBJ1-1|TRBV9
CASSVDGGTGTEAFF
TGTGCCAGCAGCGTAGATGGGGGGACTGGGACTGAAGCTTTCTTT
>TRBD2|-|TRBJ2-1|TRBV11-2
CASSSSGRWSYNEQFF
TGTGCCAGCAGCTCAAGCGGGAGGTGGTCCTACAATGAGCAGTTCTTC
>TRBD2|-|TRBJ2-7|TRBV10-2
CASSEVPQRGISYEQYF
TGCGCCAGCAGTGAGGTCCCACAGCGGGGGATCTCCTACGAGCAGTACTTC
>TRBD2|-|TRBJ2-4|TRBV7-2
CASTPSGGADIQYF
TGTGCCAGCACCCCCAGCGGGGGGGCGGACATTCAGTACTTC
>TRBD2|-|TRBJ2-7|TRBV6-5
CASSYPAGTSGYEQYF
TGTGCCAGCAGTTACCCCGCCGGGACTAGCGGCTACGAGCAGTACTTC
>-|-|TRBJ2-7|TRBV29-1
CSVRAKAYEQYF
TGCAGCGTTAGGGCCAAAGCCTACGAGCAGTACTTC
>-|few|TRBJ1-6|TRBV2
CASSDLLGSFHF
TGTGCCAGCAGTGATCTGCTGGGGTCCTTTCACTTT
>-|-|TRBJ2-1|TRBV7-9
CASSRTDNEQFF
TGTGCCAGCAGTCGGACAGACAATGAGCAGTTCTTC
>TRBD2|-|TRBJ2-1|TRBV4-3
CASSQDSPGLVDNEQFF
TGCGCCAGCAGCCAAGATTCGCCGGGACTAGTGGACAATGAGCAGTTCTTC
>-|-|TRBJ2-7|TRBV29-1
CSVVGQTYEQYF
TGCAGCGTTGTGGGACAAACCTACGAGCAGTACTTC
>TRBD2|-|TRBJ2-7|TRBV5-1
CASSTSGGGSYEQYF
TGCGCCAGCAGTACTAGCGGGGGTGGCTCCTACGAGCAGTACTTC
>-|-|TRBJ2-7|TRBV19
CASSIARTASYEQYF
TGTGCCAGTAGTATAGCGAGGACAGCGAGCTACGAGCAGTACTTC
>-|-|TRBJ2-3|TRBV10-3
CAIRVDGSDTQYF
TGTGCCATCAGGGTGGACGGGTCGGATACGCAGTATTTT
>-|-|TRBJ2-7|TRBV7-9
CASSLGGVGVREQYF
TGTGCCAGCAGCTTAGGGGGAGTGGGGGTGAGGGAGCAGTACTTC
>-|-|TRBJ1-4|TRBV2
CASSEVRATNEKLFF
TGTGCCAGCAGTGAAGTCAGGGCAACTAATGAAAAACTGTTTTTT
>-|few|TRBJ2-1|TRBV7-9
CASSARPYNEQFF
TGTGCCAGCAGCGCGAGACCCTACAATGAGCAGTTCTTC
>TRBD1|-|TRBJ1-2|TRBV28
CASSRDRAAGYTF
TGTGCCAGCAGTCGGGACAGGGCGGCTGGCTACACCTTC
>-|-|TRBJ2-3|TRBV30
CAWSVQGTDTQYF
TGTGCCTGGAGTGTACAGGGCACAGATACGCAGTATTTT
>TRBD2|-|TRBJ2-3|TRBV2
CASSAERGESGTQYF
TGTGCCAGCAGTGCCGAGCGGGGGGAAAGTGGTACGCAGTATTTT
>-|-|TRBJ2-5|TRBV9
CASSVGAGAYQETQYF
TGTGCCAGCAGCGTAGGGGCGGGGGCGTATCAAGAGACCCAGTACTTC